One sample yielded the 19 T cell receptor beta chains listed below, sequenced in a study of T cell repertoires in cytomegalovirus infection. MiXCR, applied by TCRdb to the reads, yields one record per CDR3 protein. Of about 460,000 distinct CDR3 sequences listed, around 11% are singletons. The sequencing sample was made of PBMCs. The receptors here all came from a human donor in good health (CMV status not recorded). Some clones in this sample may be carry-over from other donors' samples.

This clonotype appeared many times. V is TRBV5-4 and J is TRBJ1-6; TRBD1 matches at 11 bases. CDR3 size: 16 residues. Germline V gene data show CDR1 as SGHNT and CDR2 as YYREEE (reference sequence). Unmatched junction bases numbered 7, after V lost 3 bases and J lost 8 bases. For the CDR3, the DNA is TGTGCCAGCAGCTCTATCCCGGGACAGGGGGATTCACCCCTCCACTTT. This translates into CASSSIPGQGDSPLHF.

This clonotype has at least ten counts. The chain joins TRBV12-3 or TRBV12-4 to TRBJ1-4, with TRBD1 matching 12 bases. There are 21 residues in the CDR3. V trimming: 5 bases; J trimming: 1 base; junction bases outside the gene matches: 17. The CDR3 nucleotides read TGTGCCAGCAGTCATCTCCGGGACAGGGGGCGCGCAGTAGGAACTAATGAAAAACTGTTTTTT. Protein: CASSHLRDRGRAVGTNEKLFF.

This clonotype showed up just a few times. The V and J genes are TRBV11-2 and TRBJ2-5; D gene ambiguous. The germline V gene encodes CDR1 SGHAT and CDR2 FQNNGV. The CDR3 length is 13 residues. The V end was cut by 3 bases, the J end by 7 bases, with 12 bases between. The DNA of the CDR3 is TGTGCCAGCAGCTTGGACCCTAAATCGACCCAGTACTTC. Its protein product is CASSLDPKSTQYF.

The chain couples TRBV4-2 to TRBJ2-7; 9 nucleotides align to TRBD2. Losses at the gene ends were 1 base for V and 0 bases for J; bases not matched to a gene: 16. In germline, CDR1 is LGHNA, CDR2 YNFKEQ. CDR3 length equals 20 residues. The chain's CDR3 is CASSQAEPLSAGGLSYEQYF. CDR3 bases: TGTGCCAGCAGCCAAGCTGAACCCCTCTCGGCGGGAGGGCTCTCCTACGAGCAGTACTTC.

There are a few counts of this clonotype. CDR3 loop: CASSAAGGLTLEV. The CDR3 nucleotides are TGTGCCAGCAGTGCGGCAGGGGGTCTTACCTTAGAAGTC. The chain recombines TRBV2 with TRBJ2-7; 7 positions agree with TRBD1. Per germline, CDR1 SNHLY and CDR2 FYNNEI. The CDR3 has 13 amino acids.

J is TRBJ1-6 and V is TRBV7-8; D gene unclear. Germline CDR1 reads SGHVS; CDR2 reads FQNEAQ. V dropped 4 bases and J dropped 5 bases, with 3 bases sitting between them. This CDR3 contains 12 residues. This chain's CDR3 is CASSWDNSPLHF. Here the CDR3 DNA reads TGTGCCAGCAGCTGGGATAATTCACCCCTCCACTTT.

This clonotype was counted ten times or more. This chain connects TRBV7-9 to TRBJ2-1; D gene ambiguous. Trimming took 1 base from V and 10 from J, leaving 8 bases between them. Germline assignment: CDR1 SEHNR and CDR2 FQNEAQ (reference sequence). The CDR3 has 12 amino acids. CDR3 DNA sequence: TGTGCCAGCAGCTTAGTTGGAGCGGAGCAGTTCTTC. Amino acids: CASSLVGAEQFF.

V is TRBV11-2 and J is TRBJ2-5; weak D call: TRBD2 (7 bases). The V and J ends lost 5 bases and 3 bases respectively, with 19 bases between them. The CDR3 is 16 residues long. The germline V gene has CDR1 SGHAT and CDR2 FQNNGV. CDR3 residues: CASSGWGGLPKETQYF. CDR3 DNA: TGTGCCAGCAGCGGCTGGGGGGGCCTTCCGAAAGAGACCCAGTACTTC.

DNA for the CDR3: TGTGCCATCAGTGAAGTAAAAACTAGCGGGAGTTTCGCAGATACGCAGTATTTT. Its translation: CAISEVKTSGSFADTQYF. The chain is built from TRBV10-3 and TRBJ2-3, with 11 bases lining up with TRBD2. This CDR3 is 18 amino acids long. After removal of 3 bases from V and 4 bases from J, the junction contained 12 bases not matched to a gene. Germline V gene sequence: CDR1 ENHRY, CDR2 SYGVKD.

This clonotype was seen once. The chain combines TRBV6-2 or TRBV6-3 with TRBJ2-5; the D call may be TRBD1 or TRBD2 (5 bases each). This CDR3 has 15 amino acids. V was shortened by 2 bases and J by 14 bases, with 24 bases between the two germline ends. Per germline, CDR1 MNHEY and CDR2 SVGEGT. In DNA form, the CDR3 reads TGTGCCAGCAGTTACGGGACCCCGGACCCAAAGTCTGGATACTTC. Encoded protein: CASSYGTPDPKSGYF.

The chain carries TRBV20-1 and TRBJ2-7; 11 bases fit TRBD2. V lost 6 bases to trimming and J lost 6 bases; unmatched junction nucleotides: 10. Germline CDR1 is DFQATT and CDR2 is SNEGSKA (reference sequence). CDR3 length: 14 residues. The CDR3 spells CSARLAGFVAEQYF. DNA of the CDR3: TGCAGTGCAAGACTAGCGGGATTTGTGGCCGAGCAGTACTTC.

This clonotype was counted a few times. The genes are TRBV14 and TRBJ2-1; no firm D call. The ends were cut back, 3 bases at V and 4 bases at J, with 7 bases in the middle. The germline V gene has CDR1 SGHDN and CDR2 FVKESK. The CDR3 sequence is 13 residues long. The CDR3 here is CASSHLLYNEQFF. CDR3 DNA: TGTGCCAGCAGCCACCTATTATACAATGAGCAGTTCTTC. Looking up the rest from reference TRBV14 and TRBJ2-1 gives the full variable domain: EAGVTQFPSHSVIEKGQTVTLRCDPISGHDNLYWYRRVMGKEIKFLLHFVKESKQDESGMPNNRFLAERTGGTYSTLKVQPAELEDSGVYFCASSHLLYNEQFFGPGTRLTVL.

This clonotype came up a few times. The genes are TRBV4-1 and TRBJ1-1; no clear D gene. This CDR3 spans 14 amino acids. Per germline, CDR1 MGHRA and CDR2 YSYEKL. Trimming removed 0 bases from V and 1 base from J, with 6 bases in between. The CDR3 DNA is TGCGCCAGCAGCCAAGAAGGAACGAACACTGAAGCTTTCTTT. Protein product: CASSQEGTNTEAFF.

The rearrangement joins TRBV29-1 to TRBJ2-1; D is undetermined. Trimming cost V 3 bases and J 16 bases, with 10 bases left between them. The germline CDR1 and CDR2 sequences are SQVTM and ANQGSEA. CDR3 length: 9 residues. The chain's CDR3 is CSVDGNQFF. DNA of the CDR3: TGCAGCGTTGATGGTAACCAATTCTTC.

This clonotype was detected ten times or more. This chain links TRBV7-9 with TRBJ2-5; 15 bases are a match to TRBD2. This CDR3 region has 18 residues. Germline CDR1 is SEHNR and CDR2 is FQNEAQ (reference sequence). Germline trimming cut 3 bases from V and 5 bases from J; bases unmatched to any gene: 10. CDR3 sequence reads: CASSFGGTSGGPSETQYF. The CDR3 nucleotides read TGTGCCAGCAGCTTCGGTGGGACTAGCGGGGGGCCTTCGGAGACCCAGTACTTC. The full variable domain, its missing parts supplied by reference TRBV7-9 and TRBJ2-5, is DTGVSQNPRHKITKRGQNVTFRCDPISEHNRLYWYRQTLGQGPEFLTYFQNEAQLEKSRLLSDRFSAERPKGSFSTLEIQRTEQGDSAMYLCASSFGGTSGGPSETQYFGPGTRLLVL.

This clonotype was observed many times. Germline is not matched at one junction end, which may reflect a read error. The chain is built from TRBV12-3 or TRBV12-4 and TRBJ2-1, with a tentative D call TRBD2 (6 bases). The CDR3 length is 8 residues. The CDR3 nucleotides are TGTGCCAGCAGTCCCGGGGGCTTC. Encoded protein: CASSPGGF.

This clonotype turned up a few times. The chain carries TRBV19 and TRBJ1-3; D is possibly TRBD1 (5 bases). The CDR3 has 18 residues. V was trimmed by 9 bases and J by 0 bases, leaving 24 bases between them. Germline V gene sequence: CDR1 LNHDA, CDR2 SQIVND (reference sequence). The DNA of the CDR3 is TGTGCCAGACCCCCTACGGGACTAATGTTTTACTCTGGAAACACCATATATTTT. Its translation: CARPPTGLMFYSGNTIYF.

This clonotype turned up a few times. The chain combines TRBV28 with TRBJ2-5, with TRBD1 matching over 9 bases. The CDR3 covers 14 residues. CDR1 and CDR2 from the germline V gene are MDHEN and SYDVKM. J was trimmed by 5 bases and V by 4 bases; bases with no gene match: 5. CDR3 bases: TGTGCCAGCAGTTCTACAGGGGGCATGGAGACCCAGTACTTC. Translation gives CASSSTGGMETQYF.

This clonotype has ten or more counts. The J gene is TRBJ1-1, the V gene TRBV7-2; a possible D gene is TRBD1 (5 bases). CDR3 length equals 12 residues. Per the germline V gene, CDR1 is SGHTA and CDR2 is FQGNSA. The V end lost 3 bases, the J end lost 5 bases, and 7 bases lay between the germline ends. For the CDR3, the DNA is TGTGCCAGCAGCTTTCAGGGAACTGAAGCTTTCTTT. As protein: CASSFQGTEAFF.